A selection of T cell receptor beta chains follows, all from one sample in a study of molecular identifiers for immune sequencing clone quantification. MiXCR, run by TCRdb on the PCR reads, gives a single entry per CDR3 protein. The sample has over 550,000 distinct CDR3 sequences; around 25% are singletons. Input material: naive CD8+ T cells from blood, with Jurkat cell RNA spiked in. The receptors stem from a human donor in good health. Some libraries in this study had Jurkat cell RNA spiked in. Each CDR3 is given with its conserved first and last residue. The order of the fields is D gene, J gene, V gene, clone size, CDR3 protein, CDR3 DNA. A D gene is named only where the DNA matches it firmly. Size tells how often a clone was seen (once, few, many) or the class of an expanded clone, and some rows leave it out.

>-|TRBJ1-5|TRBV4-1|many
CASSQDRAEAQPQHF
TGCGCCAGCAGCCAAGATCGGGCAGAGGCTCAGCCCCAGCATTTT
>TRBD1|TRBJ2-7|TRBV29-1|many
CSVLGQGFPYEQYF
TGCAGCGTTTTGGGACAGGGTTTTCCCTACGAGCAGTACTTC
>-|TRBJ1-1|TRBV2|many
CATTWRVNTEAFF
TGTGCCACCACGTGGAGGGTGAACACTGAAGCTTTCTTT
>-|TRBJ1-6|TRBV14|-
CASSQAAQVSPLHF
TGTGCCAGCAGCCAGGCAGCCCAGGTGTCACCCCTCCACTTT
>TRBD2|TRBJ2-1|TRBV2|-
CASTMRLAGWNEQFF
TGTGCCAGCACCATGCGACTAGCGGGGTGGAATGAGCAGTTCTTC
>-|TRBJ2-7|TRBV3-1|-
CANSQRTSTYEQYF
TGTGCCAACAGCCAAAGGACAAGTACCTACGAGCAGTACTTC
>-|TRBJ2-2|TRBV19|-
CASSIGWVSGELFF
TGTGCCAGTAGTATAGGGTGGGTGAGCGGGGAGCTGTTTTTT
>TRBD2|TRBJ2-1|TRBV6-2/TRBV6-3|many
CASSYGLAGVNEQFF
TGTGCCAGCAGTTACGGACTAGCGGGAGTAAATGAGCAGTTCTTC
>-|TRBJ1-4|TRBV4-1|many
CASSHNRAGEKLFF
TGCGCCAGCAGCCATAACAGGGCTGGTGAAAAACTGTTTTTT
>-|TRBJ2-1|TRBV20-1|-
CSARDNSRVPYNEQFF
TGCAGTGCTAGAGACAACTCGCGGGTACCCTACAATGAGCAGTTCTTC
>TRBD2|TRBJ2-7|TRBV15|few
CATSERGSYEQYF
TGTGCCACCAGCGAGCGGGGGTCCTACGAGCAGTACTTC
>TRBD2|TRBJ2-7|TRBV28|-
CASTYSGRNYEQYF
TGTGCCAGCACCTATAGCGGGAGAAACTACGAGCAGTACTTC
>-|TRBJ2-2|TRBV29-1|-
CSVELGTTVAGELFF
TGCAGCGTTGAGTTAGGGACGACCGTCGCCGGGGAGCTGTTTTTT
>-|TRBJ2-6|TRBV4-3|-
CASSQDRVNWGANVLTF
TGCGCCAGCAGCCAAGATCGGGTAAATTGGGGGGCCAACGTCCTGACTTTC
>-|TRBJ1-5|TRBV15|few
CATSSYQGRNQPQHF
TGTGCCACCAGCAGTTATCAGGGAAGAAATCAGCCCCAGCATTTT
>-|TRBJ2-1|TRBV7-3|many
CASSFLQGDEQFF
TGTGCCAGCAGCTTCCTACAGGGCGATGAGCAGTTCTTC
>-|TRBJ2-3|TRBV4-3|-
CASRQASSPDTQYF
TGCGCCAGCCGCCAGGCGAGCAGCCCAGATACGCAGTATTTT
>-|TRBJ2-7|TRBV23-1|many
CASSQGGRRYEQYF
TGCGCCAGCAGTCAGGGGGGCAGGAGGTACGAGCAGTACTTC
>-|TRBJ2-3|TRBV9|-
CASSVFGQYRTDTQYF
TGTGCCAGCAGCGTTTTTGGTCAGTACCGCACAGATACGCAGTATTTT
>TRBD1|TRBJ1-6|TRBV5-6|-
CASSPDRGGPLHF
TGTGCCAGCAGCCCAGACAGGGGAGGTCCCCTCCACTTT
>-|TRBJ1-1|TRBV9|-
CASSVSGDNTEAFF
TGTGCCAGCAGCGTATCCGGGGATAACACTGAAGCTTTCTTT
>-|TRBJ2-7|TRBV19|few
CASSIELRIYEQYF
TGTGCCAGTAGTATAGAGCTGAGGATCTACGAGCAGTACTTC
>-|TRBJ1-3|TRBV9|-
CASSVDGTNSGNTIYF
TGTGCCAGCAGCGTAGACGGCACTAACTCTGGAAACACCATATATTTT
>TRBD1|TRBJ1-2|TRBV4-1|once
CASSQVPGQGLGYGHTF
TGCGCCAGCAGCCAAGTTCCCGGACAGGGCCTTGGCTATGGCCACACCTTC
>-|TRBJ2-7|TRBV27|few
CASSLGIAYEQYF
TGTGCCAGCAGTTTGGGGATAGCCTACGAGCAGTACTTC
>-|TRBJ2-7|TRBV6-1|few
CASSERPFVEQYF
TGTGCCAGCAGTGAAAGACCGTTCGTGGAGCAGTACTTC
>-|TRBJ2-7|TRBV20-1|-
CSAPLADGSLREQYF
TGCAGTGCCCCCCTGGCTGACGGATCGCTACGAGAGCAGTACTTC
>TRBD2|TRBJ2-3|TRBV7-2|many
CASTLIAGGVADTQYF
TGTGCCAGCACCCTAATAGCGGGAGGGGTGGCAGATACGCAGTATTTT
>TRBD1|TRBJ1-3|TRBV4-2|-
CARSQGNRGSGNTIYF
TGTGCCCGCAGCCAAGGGAACAGGGGCAGCGGAAACACCATATATTTT
>-|TRBJ1-1|TRBV27|-
CASSLMGVGTEAFF
TGTGCCAGCAGTTTAATGGGGGTTGGTACTGAAGCTTTCTTT
>TRBD2|TRBJ2-7|TRBV7-2|-
CASSLWPSGGDEQYF
TGTGCCAGCAGCTTATGGCCTAGCGGGGGGGATGAGCAGTACTTC
>-|TRBJ1-1|TRBV28|once
CASGNRSTEAFF
TGTGCCAGCGGTAACAGGAGCACTGAGGCTTTCTTT
>-|TRBJ2-2|TRBV9|few
CASSVVAGSNTGELFF
TGTGCCAGCAGCGTAGTGGCAGGGTCCAACACCGGGGAGCTGTTTTTT
>-|TRBJ2-5|TRBV21-1|many
CASSKFATSGNLGETQYF
TGTGCCAGCAGCAAATTCGCGACTAGCGGGAATCTGGGTGAGACCCAGTACTTC
>-|TRBJ1-1|TRBV5-6|-
CASSLAGATATEAFF
TGTGCCAGCAGCCTGGCCGGGGCCACCGCCACTGAAGCTTTCTTT
>TRBD1|TRBJ2-3|TRBV12-3/TRBV12-4|many
CASSWTGVDTQYF
TGTGCCAGCAGTTGGACAGGGGTAGATACGCAGTATTTT
>TRBD1|TRBJ2-1|TRBV7-2|-
CASSPDRVHDEQFF
TGTGCCAGCAGCCCAGACAGGGTTCACGATGAGCAGTTCTTC
>-|TRBJ1-2|TRBV6-2/TRBV6-3|-
CASMATPVYGYTF
TGTGCCAGCATGGCCACTCCTGTTTATGGCTACACCTTC
>-|TRBJ1-5|TRBV20-1|many
CSASGPEGSNQPQHF
TGCAGTGCTAGTGGCCCCGAGGGAAGCAATCAGCCCCAGCATTTT
>-|TRBJ2-7|TRBV12-3/TRBV12-4|many
CASSSTWERALTGEQYF
TGTGCCAGCAGTTCGACCTGGGAGCGGGCCCTAACAGGGGAGCAGTACTTC
>-|TRBJ2-7|TRBV4-3|many
CASSQELVYEQYF
TGCGCCAGCAGCCAAGAATTGGTTTACGAGCAGTACTTC
>-|TRBJ1-1|TRBV29-1|many
CSVVGGLEAFF
TGCAGCGTTGTAGGGGGGCTAGAGGCTTTCTTT
>-|TRBJ1-4|TRBV2|few
CASRRAPDLTGTNEKLFF
TGTGCCAGCAGGAGAGCCCCTGATCTGACGGGAACTAATGAAAAACTGTTTTTT
>-|TRBJ1-6|TRBV5-4|many
CASSLDPGNSPLHF
TGTGCCAGCAGCTTGGACCCAGGGAATTCACCCCTCCACTTT
>-|TRBJ1-1|TRBV27|few
CTSSFGRSGTEAFF
TGTACCAGCAGTTTCGGACGATCGGGCACTGAAGCTTTCTTT
>-|TRBJ1-1|TRBV6-1|few
CASSTGITEAFF
TGTGCCAGCAGTACAGGGATCACTGAAGCTTTCTTT
>-|TRBJ1-5|TRBV2|many
CASSKEEPGLRDQPQHF
TGTGCCAGCAGCAAAGAGGAGCCGGGGTTAAGGGATCAGCCCCAGCATTTT
>-|TRBJ1-1|TRBV7-9|many
CASSFKAMNTEAFF
TGTGCCAGCAGCTTTAAGGCCATGAACACTGAAGCTTTCTTT